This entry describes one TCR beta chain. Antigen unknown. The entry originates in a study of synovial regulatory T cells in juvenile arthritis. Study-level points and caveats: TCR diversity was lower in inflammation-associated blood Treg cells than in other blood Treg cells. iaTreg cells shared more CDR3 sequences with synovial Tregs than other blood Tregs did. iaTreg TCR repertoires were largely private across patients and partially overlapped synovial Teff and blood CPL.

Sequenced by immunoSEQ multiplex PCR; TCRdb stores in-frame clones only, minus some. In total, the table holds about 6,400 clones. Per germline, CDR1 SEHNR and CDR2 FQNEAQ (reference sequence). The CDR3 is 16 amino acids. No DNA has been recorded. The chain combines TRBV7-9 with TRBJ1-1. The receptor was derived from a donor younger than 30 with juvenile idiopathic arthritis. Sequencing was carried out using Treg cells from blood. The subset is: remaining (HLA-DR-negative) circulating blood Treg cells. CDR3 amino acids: CASSYLTGVLSTEAFF. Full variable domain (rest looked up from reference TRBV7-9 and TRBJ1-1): DTGVSQNPRHKITKRGQNVTFRCDPISEHNRLYWYRQTLGQGPEFLTYFQNEAQLEKSRLLSDRFSAERPKGSFSTLEIQRTEQGDSAMYLCASSYLTGVLSTEAFFGQGTRLTVV.